The rows below give T cell receptor beta chains drawn from one sample of a study of CD4 T cells in relation to SARS-CoV-2 and coronaviruses. For these receptors, no antigen is known. Only in-frame clones appear in the TCRdb table, and some are missing; sequencing was by immunoSEQ multiplex PCR. In the table there are tens of thousands of clones, less than 85% of which are singletons. The specimen sequenced was CD4+ T cells from PBMCs, cultured in vitro. The receptor source for this set is a human donor in good health. The CDR3 runs from the conserved cysteine through the conserved F or W. A D gene is named only where the DNA matches it firmly. Expanded clones get a size class; other rows say once, few or many, or leave the size out.

V,size,J,D,CDR3,DNA
TRBV9,medium-sized,TRBJ1-4,TRBD1,CASSAMLDRGREKLFF,TGTGCCAGCAGCGCAATGCTCGACAGGGGGCGTGAAAAACTGTTTTTT
TRBV19,.,TRBJ1-1,.,CASSMEGSPTEAFF,TGTGCCAGTAGTATGGAGGGCAGCCCCACTGAAGCTTTCTTT
TRBV11-3,.,TRBJ1-1,TRBD1,CASSGQGEDTEAFF,TGTGCCAGCAGCGGACAGGGGGAGGACACTGAAGCTTTCTTT
TRBV19,.,TRBJ2-1,.,CASSKHRPGQNNEQFF,TGTGCCAGTAGCAAGCACCGGCCAGGGCAAAACAATGAGCAGTTCTTC
TRBV6-5,.,TRBJ1-1,.,CASRGSVRAFF,TGTGCCAGCAGAGGATCTGTAAGGGCTTTCTTT
TRBV3-1/TRBV3-2,few,TRBJ2-2,.,CASSQVGESGELFF,TGTGCCAGCAGCCAAGTTGGTGAGTCCGGGGAGCTGTTTTTT
TRBV28,.,TRBJ1-5,.,CASSLSGPNNWPQHF,TGTGCCAGCAGTTTATCGGGGCCCAATAATTGGCCCCAGCATTTT
TRBV4-1,.,TRBJ1-4,.,CASSRDVDRRLNEKLFF,TGCGCCAGCAGCCGAGACGTCGACAGGCGACTCAATGAAAAACTGTTTTTT
TRBV10-3,once,TRBJ2-7,.,CAISEGGRAEQYF,TGTGCCATCAGTGAAGGGGGGCGGGCTGAGCAGTACTTC
TRBV19,.,TRBJ1-2,.,CATAISRQPGGGYTF,TGTGCCACCGCGATCTCAAGACAGCCCGGGGGGGGCTACACCTTC
TRBV29-1,.,TRBJ2-1,TRBD2,CTLGRLAGRHNEQFF,TGCACCCTGGGTCGGCTAGCGGGACGTCACAATGAGCAGTTCTTC
TRBV10-3,.,TRBJ2-5,TRBD1,CAIGQGDGTQYF,TGTGCCATCGGACAGGGCGACGGGACCCAGTACTTC
TRBV30,.,TRBJ2-4,.,CAWSHSGLAKNIQYF,TGTGCCTGGAGCCATAGCGGACTAGCCAAAAACATTCAGTACTTC
TRBV28,.,TRBJ1-5,.,CASRKRGGSGFSNQPQHF,TGTGCCAGCAGGAAGCGGGGGGGGTCGGGGTTTAGCAATCAGCCCCAGCATTTT
TRBV5-1,few,TRBJ2-3,.,CASSPGLTHSDTQYF,TGCGCCAGCAGCCCGGGACTGACACATTCGGATACGCAGTATTTT
TRBV24-1,.,TRBJ2-1,TRBD1,CATSEYGTGGLNEQFF,TGTGCCACCAGTGAATATGGGACAGGGGGACTTAATGAGCAGTTCTTC
TRBV19,.,TRBJ1-1,.,CASSITDFATEAFF,TGTGCCAGTAGTATTACGGATTTCGCCACTGAAGCTTTCTTT
TRBV3-1/TRBV3-2,.,TRBJ2-2,TRBD2,CASSPSGSNGELFF,TGTGCCAGCAGCCCCAGCGGGAGTAACGGGGAGCTGTTTTTT
TRBV27,few,TRBJ1-2,.,CASSLTGYYGYTF,TGTGCCAGCAGTTTAACAGGTTACTATGGCTACACCTTC
TRBV6-5,once,TRBJ1-1,.,CASSYSIRAGEAFF,TGTGCCAGCAGTTACTCGATCCGAGCAGGGGAAGCTTTCTTT
TRBV24-1,.,TRBJ1-5,.,CATSDLLSGEEPQHF,TGTGCCACCAGTGATTTATTGTCAGGGGAGGAGCCCCAGCATTTT
TRBV5-1,.,TRBJ1-2,TRBD1,CASTLGTGENYGYTF,TGCGCCAGCACCCTTGGGACAGGGGAAAACTATGGCTACACCTTC
TRBV25-1,few,TRBJ2-7,.,CASSGSRGTHEQYF,TGTGCCAGCAGTGGTTCTCGAGGTACCCACGAGCAGTACTTC
TRBV3-1/TRBV3-2,.,TRBJ1-1,TRBD1,CASSRRGGTNTEAFF,TGTGCCAGCAGCCGGCGAGGGGGCACGAACACTGAAGCTTTCTTT
TRBV5-6,once,TRBJ1-3,.,CASSYGLRAPGNTIYF,TGTGCCAGCAGCTACGGACTTAGGGCCCCTGGAAACACCATATATTTT
TRBV11-3,.,TRBJ2-7,.,CASSLNGYEQYF,TGTGCCAGCAGCTTAAATGGCTACGAGCAGTACTTC
TRBV20-1,.,TRBJ2-1,.,CSARAGKGQFF,TGCAGTGCTAGAGCGGGAAAGGGGCAGTTCTTC
TRBV6-5,.,TRBJ1-1,.,CASSYQDVRVSEAFF,TGTGCCAGCAGTTACCAGGACGTTCGAGTCTCTGAAGCTTTCTTT
TRBV10-2,.,TRBJ2-7,.,CASRGREGGQYF,TGCGCCAGCAGGGGCCGGGAAGGAGGGCAGTACTTC
TRBV7-9,.,TRBJ2-2,.,CASSLGGGNTGELFF,TGTGCCAGCAGCTTAGGGGGCGGGAACACCGGGGAGCTGTTTTTT
TRBV29-1,.,TRBJ2-5,TRBD1,CSVRSVVGGGKIQETQYF,TGCAGCGTTAGATCGGTGGTAGGGGGCGGCAAGATCCAAGAGACCCAGTACTTC
TRBV5-6,.,TRBJ1-1,.,CASTSSITEAFF,TGTGCCAGCACTTCCTCAATAACTGAAGCTTTCTTT
TRBV19,.,TRBJ2-2,TRBD1,CASSILGQGVGGELFF,TGTGCCAGTAGTATACTGGGACAGGGAGTTGGCGGGGAGCTGTTTTTT
TRBV6-5,.,TRBJ2-7,TRBD1,CASTRKPGQGNEQYF,TGTGCCAGCACCCGCAAACCGGGACAGGGGAACGAGCAGTACTTC
TRBV3-1/TRBV3-2,few,TRBJ1-5,.,CASSQAASNQPQHF,TGTGCCAGCAGCCAAGCGGCCAGTAATCAGCCCCAGCATTTT